This T cell receptor beta chain derives from a study of identical twins. CDR3 length: 11 amino acids. Between the trimmed V and J ends, which lost 5 bases and 10 bases, there was a span of 9 bases. This clonotype was found a few times. Unique molecular identifiers were present on the cDNA, and a universal primer site came from template switching. TCRdb processed the 5' RACE reads anew with MiXCR; each CDR3 protein has one entry. Of some 240,000 distinct CDR3 sequences listed, roughly a tenth are singletons. The rearrangement uses TRBV12-3 or TRBV12-4 and TRBJ2-1; D is uncertain. The sequenced material came from memory T cells sorted from blood. The TCR comes from a man aged 50 to 59 in good health. The CDR3 nucleotides are TGTGCCAGCAGTATGTCCCGGGAGCAGTTCTTC. This codes for CASSMSREQFF.